The present T cell receptor beta chain was sequenced within a study of shared clonotypes between healthy human individuals. Background on the study: Per-donor plates numbered three CD4 naive, three CD4 memory, two CD8 naive and one CD8 memory. Study-level results: About 5% of naive CD4 clonotypes were shared across several donors.

As for this clone: Its antigen is as yet unknown.

The length of the CDR3 is 12 residues. V was pared by 8 bases and J by 6 bases, with 14 bases between. Germline CDR1 MDHEN, CDR2 SYDVKM. Produced via immunoSEQ multiplex PCR; TCRdb's table is partial and in-frame only. The sample includes approximately 1,000,000 clones, roughly 80% of them seen just once. Sequencing input: memory CD4+ T cells from PBMCs. Noted subset: CD45RA-negative fraction. This sequence joins TRBV28 and TRBJ2-7, with a possible D match to TRBD1 (5 bases). The receptor's source is a man between 18 and 35 years old in good health. Some clones in this sample may be carry-over from other donors' samples. CDR3 region: CASGAGAFEQYF. The CDR3 region has the DNA TGTGCCAGCGGGGCAGGTGCGTTCGAGCAGTACTTC.